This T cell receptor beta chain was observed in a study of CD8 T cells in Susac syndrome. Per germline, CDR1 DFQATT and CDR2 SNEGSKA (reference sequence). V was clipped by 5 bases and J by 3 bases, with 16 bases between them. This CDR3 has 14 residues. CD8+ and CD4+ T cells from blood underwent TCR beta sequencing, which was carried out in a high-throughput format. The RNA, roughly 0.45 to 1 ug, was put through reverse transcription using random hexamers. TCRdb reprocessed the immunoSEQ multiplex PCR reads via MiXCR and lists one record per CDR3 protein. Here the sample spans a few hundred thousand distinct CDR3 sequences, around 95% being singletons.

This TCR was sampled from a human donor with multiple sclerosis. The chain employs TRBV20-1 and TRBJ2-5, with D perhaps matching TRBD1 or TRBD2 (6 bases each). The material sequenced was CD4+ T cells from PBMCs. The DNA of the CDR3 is TGCAGTGCTGCCGTAGGAGGGACAAAAGAGACCCAGTACTTC. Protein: CSAAVGGTKETQYF.